The clone carrying this T cell receptor (beta chain) was recorded at least ten times. Its cognate antigen is unknown. These data are taken from a study of regulatory T cells in long-lasting Graves disease. Study-wide points: With some 2,800 shared public clonotypes, persistent patients exceeded new patients, who shared approximately 880. Patients whose Graves' disease persisted exhibited lower TCR diversity than those newly diagnosed.

Trimming cost V 1 base and J 4 bases, with 10 bases left between them. This CDR3 has 14 residues. The germline CDR1 and CDR2 sequences are MDHEN and SYDVKM. Described time point: persistent/refractory GD, antithyroid drugs over 5 years with positive TRAb. After RNA was extracted from PBMCs, the TCR library was made from it. Assembly of TCR beta libraries relied on iRepertoire HTBI primers together with Arm-PCR of CDR3 regions. TCRdb reprocessed the multiplex PCR reads with MiXCR, giving one entry per CDR3 protein. In the table there are about 290,000 distinct CDR3 sequences, around a fifth of which are singletons.

The chain carries TRBV28 and TRBJ1-1; D unresolved. The receptor was derived from a female donor with Graves disease. The starting material was peripheral blood mononuclear cells (PBMCs), obtained when the disease was refractory, from a patient treated with antithyroid drugs. CDR3 in amino acids: CASSLFSRATEAFF. The CDR3 DNA reads as TGTGCCAGCAGTTTATTTTCCCGAGCCACTGAAGCTTTCTTT. The full variable domain, with the rest looked up from reference TRBV28 and TRBJ1-1, is DVKVTQSSRYLVKRTGEKVFLECVQDMDHENMFWYRQDPGLGLRLIYFSYDVKMKEKGDIPEGYSVSREKKERFSLILESASTNQTSMYLCASSLFSRATEAFFGQGTRLTVV.